The 23 T cell receptor beta chains presented below share a single source sample, sequenced in a study of T cells after somatic rescue of genetic block. The assay was immunoSEQ multiplex PCR, and TCRdb's table has in-frame clones only and misses some. The table has roughly 110,000 clones, about nine tenths seen once; the top ten hold about 1.5%. Sample: peripheral blood mononuclear cells (PBMCs). All receptors come from a woman between 18 and 29 years old.

The chain combines TRBV18 with TRBJ2-5; TRBD2 agrees at 10 bases. This CDR3 comprises 16 residues. In germline, CDR1 is KGHSH, CDR2 LQKENI. Trimming took 2 bases from V and 1 from J; bases not matched to a gene: 4. The CDR3 DNA reads TGTGCCAGCTCACCAACCTCTAGCGGGGGCCAAGAGACCCAGTACTTC. This encodes CASSPTSSGGQETQYF.

This chain links TRBV9 with TRBJ1-2, with TRBD1 identical over 12 bases. Germline V gene sequence: CDR1 SGDLS, CDR2 YYNGEE. The CDR3 spans 17 residues. Trimming took 6 bases from V and 1 from J; bases not matched to a gene: 10. The CDR3 DNA reads as TGTGCCAGCATCGGCGGCGGGACAGGGGGCAATAACTATGGCTACACCTTC. It yields the protein CASIGGGTGGNNYGYTF.

This sequence joins TRBV6-5 and TRBJ2-4; D may be TRBD2 (7 bases). The CDR3 spans 16 residues. Trimming shortened V by 4 bases and J by 6 bases, and 19 bases separated the two germline ends. Germline-derived CDR1 and CDR2 are MNHEY and SVGAGI. The CDR3 DNA follows: TGTGCCAGCAGTTCTCTATTCGGGGGGCACTTAAACATTCAGTACTTC. Protein sequence: CASSSLFGGHLNIQYF.

V gene TRBV5-1 combines with J gene TRBJ1-4, with 9 nucleotides matching TRBD1. CDR3 length: 15 amino acids. The trim removed 4 bases at V and 7 bases at J, leaving 8 bases unmatched. Germline V CDR1 and CDR2: SGHRS, YFSETQ. CDR3: CASSGTGGGSEKLFF. The CDR3 region has the DNA TGCGCCAGCAGCGGCACAGGGGGCGGAAGTGAAAAACTGTTTTTT. Complete variable domain (other parts from reference TRBV5-1 and TRBJ1-4): KAGVTQTPRYLIKTRGQQVTLSCSPISGHRSVSWYQQTPGQGLQFLFEYFSETQRNKGNFPGRFSGRQFSNSRSEMNVSTLELGDSALYLCASSGTGGGSEKLFFGSGTQLSVL.

The chain combines TRBV7-6 with TRBJ2-2; 9 bases line up with TRBD2. Germline CDR1 SGHVS, CDR2 FNYEAQ. The CDR3 runs to 16 residues. Losses at the gene ends were 6 bases for V and 7 bases for J; bases not matched to a gene: 12. In nucleotides, the CDR3 is TGTGCCAGCAGGAAAGCGTCTAGCGGGGTTGTCGGGGAGCTGTTTTTT. Residues: CASRKASSGVVGELFF.

This chain joins TRBV4-3 and TRBJ2-7, with TRBD2 matching over 7 bases. CDR1 and CDR2 from the germline V gene are LGHNA and YSLEER. The length of the CDR3 is 14 residues. Trimming cost V 4 bases and J 2 bases; bases outside gene matches: 5. The CDR3 region is CASSRGAGAYEQYF. CDR3 nucleotide sequence: TGCGCCAGCAGCCGGGGTGCGGGGGCCTACGAGCAGTACTTC.

This sequence joins TRBV13 and TRBJ1-6; D call uncertain. This CDR3 has 12 residues. V was trimmed by 5 bases and J by 10 bases, leaving 9 bases between them. Germline CDR1 is PRHDT and CDR2 is FYEKMQ (reference sequence). CDR3 amino acids: CASSPRGSPLHF. In DNA, the CDR3 is TGTGCCAGCAGCCCCCGCGGATCACCCCTCCACTTT.

The V gene is TRBV18, the J gene TRBJ1-4, with 8 bases matching TRBD1. The CDR3 runs 14 residues. V lost 7 bases to trimming and J lost 5 bases; unmatched junction nucleotides: 6. Germline CDR1 and CDR2: KGHSH and LQKENI. CDR3 region: CASWTGQGNEKLFF. The CDR3 coding sequence is TGTGCCAGCTGGACAGGGCAGGGCAATGAAAAACTGTTTTTT.

This rearrangement joins TRBV6-5 to TRBJ1-3; 7 bases are shared with TRBD1. This CDR3 has 15 residues. The ends lost 0 bases at V and 4 bases at J; junction bases unmatched: 3. CDR1 and CDR2 from the germline V gene are MNHEY and SVGAGI. The CDR3 loop is CASSYSSGQGNTIYF. The CDR3 DNA follows: TGTGCCAGCAGTTACTCGTCGGGACAGGGAAACACCATATATTTT.

The V call is TRBV7-9, the J call TRBJ2-3, with a possible D match to TRBD2 (6 bases). The CDR3 runs 15 residues. With 3 bases removed from V and 0 bases from J, the gap between germline ends came to 10 bases. CDR1 and CDR2 from the germline V gene are SEHNR and FQNEAQ (reference sequence). CDR3 bases: TGTGCCAGCAGCTTCCGGGGGTCTAGCACAGATACGCAGTATTTT. This translates into CASSFRGSSTDTQYF.

This chain uses TRBV5-8 with TRBJ1-6; no clear D gene. The germline gives CDR1 SGHTS, CDR2 YDEGEE. Trimming cost V 0 bases and J 8 bases, with 6 bases left between them. The CDR3 has 13 amino acids. The CDR3 loop is CASSLERDSPLHF. CDR3 bases: TGTGCCAGCAGCTTGGAACGGGATTCACCCCTCCACTTT.

The chain is built from TRBV10-3 and TRBJ2-2; TRBD1 matches 9 bases. V shed 7 bases and J 1 base; nucleotides not matched to a gene: 4. The CDR3 runs 15 residues. Germline V gives CDR1 ENHRY, CDR2 SYGVKD. The CDR3 bases are TGTGCCATCACTCCGGGACAGGGGAACACCGGGGAGCTGTTTTTT. Translation gives CAITPGQGNTGELFF.

V and J are TRBV18 and TRBJ2-3; 10 bases map to TRBD2. The CDR3 is made up of 17 amino acids. Germline CDR1 KGHSH, CDR2 LQKENI. V trimming: 3 bases; J trimming: 1 base; junction bases outside the gene matches: 7. The chain's CDR3 is CASSPPGLAGGTDTQYF. The CDR3, as DNA: TGTGCCAGCTCACCGCCAGGGCTAGCGGGGGGCACAGATACGCAGTATTTT. The complete variable domain, with remaining parts taken from reference TRBV18 and TRBJ2-3, reads NAGVMQNPRHLVRRRGQEARLRCSPMKGHSHVYWYRQLPEEGLKFMVYLQKENIIDESGMPKERFSAEFPKEGPSILRIQQVVRGDSAAYFCASSPPGLAGGTDTQYFGPGTRLTVL.

V is TRBV10-3 and J is TRBJ1-1; D is uncertain. CDR3 size: 13 residues. Germline V lookup: CDR1 ENHRY, CDR2 SYGVKD. V shed 1 base and J shed 1 base, with 4 bases lying between them. CDR3 sequence reads: CAISEYENTEAFF. The DNA of the CDR3 is TGTGCCATCAGTGAGTACGAGAACACTGAAGCTTTCTTT.

The chain combines TRBV11-3 with TRBJ1-1, with D possibly matching TRBD1 (6 bases). This CDR3 spans 15 amino acids. V dropped 3 bases and J dropped 0 bases, with 11 bases sitting between them. In germline, CDR1 is SGHNT, CDR2 YENEEA. This CDR3 reads CASSFRGGMNTEAFF. DNA for the CDR3: TGTGCCAGCAGCTTTAGAGGGGGAATGAACACTGAAGCTTTCTTT.

The chain links TRBV27 to TRBJ1-2, with 7 bases matching TRBD1. Germline trimming cut 2 bases from V and 4 bases from J; bases unmatched to any gene: 1. Per germline, CDR1 MNHEY and CDR2 SMNVEV (reference sequence). CDR3 length: 13 amino acids. The chain's CDR3 is CASSLQGGYGYTF. CDR3 bases: TGTGCCAGCAGTTTACAGGGGGGCTATGGCTACACCTTC.

J is TRBJ2-7 and V is TRBV7-6, with 9 bases aligning to TRBD1. The CDR3 sequence is 16 residues long. Germline CDR1 and CDR2: SGHVS and FNYEAQ. The J segment lost 3 bases and the V segment lost 0 bases, leaving 6 bases of the junction unmatched. The CDR3 loop is CASSLARGTGYYEQYF. The CDR3, as DNA: TGTGCCAGCAGCTTAGCGCGAGGGACAGGGTACTACGAGCAGTACTTC.

This clone was detected once. The rearrangement uses TRBV6-6 and TRBJ1-5; D ambiguous. CDR1 and CDR2 from the germline V gene are MNHNY and SVGAGI (reference sequence). The CDR3 loop spans 15 amino acids. V lost 7 bases and J 1 base, leaving 14 bases between the germline ends. In nucleotides, the CDR3 is TGTGCCAGCACCCAAGGGTGGGGAAGCAATCAGCCCCAGCATTTT. Amino acid sequence: CASTQGWGSNQPQHF.

The chain combines TRBV7-2 with TRBJ1-1, with TRBD1 matching 7 bases. The ends lost 5 bases at V and 3 bases at J; junction bases unmatched: 9. Germline loops: CDR1 SGHTA, CDR2 FQGNSA. This CDR3 has 15 residues. CDR3 sequence (DNA): TGTGCCAGCAGCCCTCCCAGAGGGGGCTACACTGAAGCTTTCTTT. This translates into CASSPPRGGYTEAFF.

The chain has TRBV19 and TRBJ1-5; 9 bases agree with TRBD1. CDR3 length: 16 amino acids. The V gene end was trimmed by 2 bases and the J gene end by 7 bases; junction bases not matched to a gene: 9. CDR1 LNHDA and CDR2 SQIVND come from the germline V gene (reference sequence). In DNA form, the CDR3 reads TGTGCCAGTAGTATAACACAGGGGGCCGTAGAACAGCCCCAGCATTTT. It translates to CASSITQGAVEQPQHF.

This clone was recorded once. This sequence joins TRBV7-8 and TRBJ1-5; D possibly corresponds to TRBD1 (5 bases). This CDR3 contains 15 residues. Trimming shortened V by 4 bases and J by 1 base, and 11 bases separated the two germline ends. Per the germline V gene, CDR1 is SGHVS and CDR2 is FQNEAQ. This CDR3 is CASSSFGGSNQPQHF. Written as DNA, the CDR3 is TGTGCCAGCAGCTCCTTTGGGGGAAGCAATCAGCCCCAGCATTTT.

The CDR3 DNA sequence: TGTGCCTGGAGGGCCAGTCTTAATTCACCCCTCCACTTT. Its protein is CAWRASLNSPLHF. The rearrangement joins TRBV30 to TRBJ1-6; D not resolved. The V and J ends lost 3 bases and 6 bases respectively, with 9 bases between them. Germline loops: CDR1 GTSNPN, CDR2 SVGIG (reference sequence). CDR3 length equals 13 residues.

This chain joins TRBV2 and TRBJ2-5, with a possible D match to TRBD2 (7 bases). The CDR3 is 15 amino acids. The V end lost 5 bases, the J end lost 2 bases, and 15 bases lay between the germline ends. Germline V CDR1 and CDR2: SNHLY, FYNNEI. CDR3 protein: CASSKKAGAQETQYF. CDR3 DNA: TGTGCCAGCAGTAAAAAGGCGGGGGCGCAAGAGACCCAGTACTTC.